This record looks at one T cell receptor beta chain sequence and its context. TCRdb independently ran MiXCR on the PCR reads; one entry per CDR3 protein. The sample records about 21,000 distinct CDR3 sequences, roughly 56% being singletons. These data belong to a study of vaccination and CD4 T cells after COVID-19. CDR1 is LGHNA, CDR2 YNFKEQ, per germline. This CDR3 has 15 amino acids. V shed 0 bases and J shed 5 bases, with 13 bases lying between them. The source material was CD4+ T cells from blood, sampled before SARS-CoV-2 vaccination. This sequence joins TRBV4-2 and TRBJ2-5, with D hard to call. The TCR sequence derives from a human donor who had recovered from COVID-19. DNA of the CDR3: TGTGCCAGCAGCCAAGAAGTGGGGTCGGTTGAGACCCAGTACTTC. It encodes CASSQEVGSVETQYF.